Listed below are T cell receptor beta chains from one sample, sequenced in a study of early T cells in non-severe SARS-CoV-2 infection. TCRdb used MiXCR to reprocess the 5' RACE reads, holding one entry per CDR3 protein. The table lists around 92,000 distinct CDR3 sequences, roughly 11% of them singletons. Sequencing was carried out using whole blood. All receptors derive from an adult who was a healthcare worker with PCR-confirmed SARS-CoV-2 infection or an uninfected control (not recorded which). Each CDR3 is given with its conserved first and last residue. The D gene is left open where the match is weak. Not all rows give a size; the values are once, few, many and, for expanded clones, a class.

clone_size d_call j_call v_call cdr3_aa cdr3_nt
few - TRBJ2-1 TRBV20-1 CSASLLALGDHNEQFF TGCAGTGCTTCTTTGCTAGCGTTAGGGGACCACAATGAGCAGTTCTTC
few TRBD1 TRBJ2-1 TRBV2 CASSGQGVNEQFF TGTGCCAGCTCGGGACAGGGAGTTAATGAGCAGTTCTTC
- - TRBJ2-3 TRBV5-1 CASSPLSGGTTDTQYF TGCGCCAGCAGCCCCCTAAGCGGAGGGACCACAGATACGCAGTATTTT
- - TRBJ2-7 TRBV29-1 CSVRTGAEQYF TGCAGCGTCAGAACGGGAGCCGAGCAGTACTTC
- - TRBJ2-3 TRBV29-1 CSAILTLGSTSTDTQYF TGCAGCGCTATTCTTACTTTGGGGTCCACTAGCACAGATACGCAGTATTTT
few - TRBJ2-1 TRBV25-1 CASKRSGNNEQFF TGTGCCAGCAAGAGAAGCGGTAACAATGAGCAGTTCTTC
many TRBD2 TRBJ2-3 TRBV7-2 CASSLVGLAVGTDTQYF TGTGCCAGCAGCTTAGTTGGGCTAGCGGTGGGCACAGATACGCAGTATTTT
- TRBD1 TRBJ2-7 TRBV9 CASSVHPGQGISYEQYF TGTGCCAGCAGCGTGCACCCGGGACAGGGGATCTCCTACGAGCAGTACTTC
many - TRBJ2-3 TRBV9 CASSGFGTFTDTQYF TGTGCCAGCAGCGGGTTCGGAACCTTCACAGATACGCAGTATTTT
many TRBD1 TRBJ1-1 TRBV27 CASSWDRGHTEAFF TGTGCCAGCAGTTGGGACAGGGGGCACACTGAAGCTTTCTTT
- TRBD1 TRBJ1-2 TRBV7-9 CASSLVGQTLANYGYTF TGTGCCAGCAGCTTAGTGGGACAGACATTAGCTAACTATGGCTACACCTTC
- - TRBJ1-1 TRBV7-2 CASRDRQVAEAFF TGTGCCAGCAGAGATCGACAGGTTGCTGAAGCTTTCTTT
many - TRBJ1-1 TRBV20-1 CSGRGGMNTEAFF TGCAGTGGGCGAGGGGGGATGAACACTGAAGCTTTCTTT
many TRBD1 TRBJ1-2 TRBV6-5 CASSSDRALYGYTF TGTGCCAGCAGTTCGGACAGGGCACTGTATGGCTACACCTTC
- TRBD1 TRBJ1-1 TRBV7-9 CASSFGATGTGNTEAFF TGTGCCAGCAGCTTCGGGGCCACCGGGACAGGGAACACTGAAGCTTTCTTT
- - TRBJ1-1 TRBV12-5 CASAALTGITEAFF TGTGCTAGTGCCGCCCTAACAGGGATCACTGAAGCTTTCTTT
- TRBD1 TRBJ1-6 TRBV20-1 CSARADRGSYNSPLHF TGCAGTGCTAGAGCGGACAGGGGTTCCTATAATTCACCCCTCCACTTT
few TRBD2 TRBJ2-1 TRBV20-1 CSARAPTSSGTFRYNEQFF TGCAGTGCAAGGGCCCCCACCTCTAGCGGGACATTCCGCTACAATGAGCAGTTCTTC
few TRBD2 TRBJ2-3 TRBV29-1 CSVTTSGGTNTQYF TGCAGCGTTACGACTAGCGGAGGCACAAATACGCAGTATTTT
- - TRBJ2-7 TRBV30 CARRAGENYEQYF TGTGCCCGCCGGGCAGGGGAGAACTACGAGCAGTACTTC
few - TRBJ1-1 TRBV29-1 CSVVGYTEAFF TGCAGCGTTGTTGGGTACACTGAAGCTTTCTTT
many TRBD1 TRBJ1-1 TRBV7-3 CASSPRQGMNTEAFF TGTGCCAGCAGCCCCCGACAGGGAATGAACACTGAAGCTTTCTTT
many TRBD1 TRBJ1-5 TRBV5-1 CASRVPGQGLNQPQHF TGCGCCAGCCGGGTGCCGGGACAGGGGCTTAATCAGCCCCAGCATTTT